This T cell receptor (beta chain) is from a study of shared clonotypes between healthy human individuals. Only in-frame clones appear in the TCRdb table, and some are missing; sequencing was by immunoSEQ multiplex PCR. The table lists more than 1.2 million clones, approximately 98.5% of them singletons, with under 0.45% in the top ten. Per germline, CDR1 SQVTM and CDR2 ANQGSEA. The CDR3 loop spans 12 amino acids. The trim removed 6 bases at V and 2 bases at J, leaving 2 bases unmatched. As for this clone: This sample includes further DNA sequences coding for the same CDR3.

This TCR derives from a man aged 25 to 45 in good health. The sequencing input was naive CD4+ T cells sorted from blood. The sample's subset: CD45RA+ positively selected. The chain couples TRBV29-1 to TRBJ2-7; 9 nucleotides match TRBD1. This CDR3 is CSVRQGAYEQYF. The CDR3, as DNA: TGCAGCGTAAGACAGGGGGCCTACGAGCAGTACTTC.